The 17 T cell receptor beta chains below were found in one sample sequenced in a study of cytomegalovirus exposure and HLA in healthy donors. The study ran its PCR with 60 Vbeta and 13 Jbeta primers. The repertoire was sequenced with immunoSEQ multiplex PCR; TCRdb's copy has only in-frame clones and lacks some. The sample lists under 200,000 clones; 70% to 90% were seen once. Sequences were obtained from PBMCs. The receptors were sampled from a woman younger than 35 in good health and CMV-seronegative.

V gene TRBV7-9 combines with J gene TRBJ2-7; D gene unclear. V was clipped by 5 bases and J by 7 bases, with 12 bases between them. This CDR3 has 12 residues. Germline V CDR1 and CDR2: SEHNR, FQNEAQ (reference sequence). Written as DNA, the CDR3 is TGTGCCAGCAGCACCGACTTCTATGAGCAGTACTTC. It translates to CASSTDFYEQYF. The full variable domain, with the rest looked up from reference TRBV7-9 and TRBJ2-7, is DTGVSQNPRHKITKRGQNVTFRCDPISEHNRLYWYRQTLGQGPEFLTYFQNEAQLEKSRLLSDRFSAERPKGSFSTLEIQRTEQGDSAMYLCASSTDFYEQYFGPGTRLTVT.

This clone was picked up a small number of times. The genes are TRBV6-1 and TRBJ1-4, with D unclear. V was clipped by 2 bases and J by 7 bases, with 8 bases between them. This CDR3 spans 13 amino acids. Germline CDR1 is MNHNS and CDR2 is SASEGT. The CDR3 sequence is CASSEWRSEKLFF. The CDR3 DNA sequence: TGTGCCAGCAGTGAATGGAGGAGTGAAAAACTGTTTTTT.

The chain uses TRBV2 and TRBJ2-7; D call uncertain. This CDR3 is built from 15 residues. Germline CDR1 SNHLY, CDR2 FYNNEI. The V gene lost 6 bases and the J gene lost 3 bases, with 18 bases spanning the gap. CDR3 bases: TGTGCCAGCAGAGAGACTCGAATCGAGGACTACGAGCAGTACTTC. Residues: CASRETRIEDYEQYF. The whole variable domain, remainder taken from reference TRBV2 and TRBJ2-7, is EPEVTQTPSHQVTQMGQEVILRCVPISNHLYFYWYRQILGQKVEFLVSFYNNEISEKSEIFDDQFSVERPDGSNFTLKIRSTKLEDSAMYFCASRETRIEDYEQYFGPGTRLTVT.

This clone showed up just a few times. The CDR3 DNA reads as TGCGCCAGCAGCCCGGGTAGCTCGTACACCGGGGAGCTGTTTTTT. Its translation: CASSPGSSYTGELFF. The chain uses TRBV4-3 and TRBJ2-2, with D unresolved. The CDR3 loop spans 15 amino acids. The germline V gene encodes CDR1 LGHNA and CDR2 YSLEER. V gave up 4 bases and J gave up 3 bases, with 12 bases separating them.

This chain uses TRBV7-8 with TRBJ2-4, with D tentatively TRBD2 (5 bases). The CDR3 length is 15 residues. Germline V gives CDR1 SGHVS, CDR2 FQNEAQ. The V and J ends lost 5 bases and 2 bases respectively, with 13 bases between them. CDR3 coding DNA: TGTGCCAGCAGCCCGCGTGAGGGCCCCAAAAACATTCAGTACTTC. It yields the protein CASSPREGPKNIQYF. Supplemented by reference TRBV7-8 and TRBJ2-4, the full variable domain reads GAGVSQSPRYKVAKRGQDVALRCDPISGHVSLFWYQQALGQGPEFLTYFQNEAQLDKSGLPSDRFFAERPEGSVSTLKIQRTQQEDSAVYLCASSPREGPKNIQYFGAGTRLSVL.

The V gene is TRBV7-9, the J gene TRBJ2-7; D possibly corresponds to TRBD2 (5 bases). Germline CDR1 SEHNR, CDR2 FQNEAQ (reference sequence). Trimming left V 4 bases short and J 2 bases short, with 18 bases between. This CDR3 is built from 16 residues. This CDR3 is CASSSRTPTPPYEQYF. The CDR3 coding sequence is TGTGCCAGCAGCTCCCGGACTCCAACACCTCCCTACGAGCAGTACTTC. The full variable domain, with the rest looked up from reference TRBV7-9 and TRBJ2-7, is DTGVSQNPRHKITKRGQNVTFRCDPISEHNRLYWYRQTLGQGPEFLTYFQNEAQLEKSRLLSDRFSAERPKGSFSTLEIQRTEQGDSAMYLCASSSRTPTPPYEQYFGPGTRLTVT.

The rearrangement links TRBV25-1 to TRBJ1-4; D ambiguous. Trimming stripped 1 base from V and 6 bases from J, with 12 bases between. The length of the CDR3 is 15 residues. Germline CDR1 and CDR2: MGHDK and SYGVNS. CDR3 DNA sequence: TGTGCCAGCAGTGAATCGGGGAGAGACGATGAAAAACTGTTTTTT. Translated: CASSESGRDDEKLFF.

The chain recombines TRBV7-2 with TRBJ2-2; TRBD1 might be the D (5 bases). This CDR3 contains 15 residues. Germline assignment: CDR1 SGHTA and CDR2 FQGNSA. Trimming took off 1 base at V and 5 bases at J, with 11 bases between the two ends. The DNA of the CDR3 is TGTGCCAGCAGCTTAGAAGCACAGGCGACCGGGGAGCTGTTTTTT. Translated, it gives CASSLEAQATGELFF.

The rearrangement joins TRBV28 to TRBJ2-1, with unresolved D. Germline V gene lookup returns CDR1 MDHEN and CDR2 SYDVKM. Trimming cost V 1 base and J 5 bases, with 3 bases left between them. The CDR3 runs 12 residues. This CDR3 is CASSLLDNEQFF. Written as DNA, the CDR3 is TGTGCCAGCAGTTTATTAGACAATGAGCAGTTCTTC.

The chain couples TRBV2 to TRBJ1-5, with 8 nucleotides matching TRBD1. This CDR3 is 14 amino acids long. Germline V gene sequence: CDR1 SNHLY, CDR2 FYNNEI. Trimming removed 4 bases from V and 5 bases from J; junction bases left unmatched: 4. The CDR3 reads CASSGTGGHQPQHF. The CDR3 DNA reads TGTGCCAGCAGTGGAACAGGGGGGCATCAGCCCCAGCATTTT.

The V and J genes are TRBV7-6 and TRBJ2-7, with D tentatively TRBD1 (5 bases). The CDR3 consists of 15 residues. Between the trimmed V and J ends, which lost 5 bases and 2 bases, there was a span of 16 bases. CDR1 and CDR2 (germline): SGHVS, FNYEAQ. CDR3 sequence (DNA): TGTGCCAGCAGCCAAGGACAACATCAAACCTACGAGCAGTACTTC. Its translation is CASSQGQHQTYEQYF.

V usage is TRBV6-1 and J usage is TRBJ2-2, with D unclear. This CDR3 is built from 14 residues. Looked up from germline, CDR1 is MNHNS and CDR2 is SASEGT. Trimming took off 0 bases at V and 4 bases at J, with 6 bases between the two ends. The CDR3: CASSEARSTGELFF. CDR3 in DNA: TGTGCCAGCAGTGAAGCGCGTAGCACCGGGGAGCTGTTTTTT.

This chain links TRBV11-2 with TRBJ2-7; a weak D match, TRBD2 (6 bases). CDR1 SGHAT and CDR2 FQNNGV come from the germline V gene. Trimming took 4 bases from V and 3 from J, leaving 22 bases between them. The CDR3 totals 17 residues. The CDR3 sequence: CASSSLGLHSSLYEQYF. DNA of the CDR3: TGTGCCAGCAGCTCATTGGGACTCCACTCTTCCCTCTACGAGCAGTACTTC.

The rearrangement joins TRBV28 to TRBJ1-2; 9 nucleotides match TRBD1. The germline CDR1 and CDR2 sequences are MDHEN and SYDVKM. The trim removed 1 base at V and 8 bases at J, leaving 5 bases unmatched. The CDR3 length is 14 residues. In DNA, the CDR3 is TGTGCCAGCAGTTTATCGGTACAGGGGGCCGGCTACACCTTC. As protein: CASSLSVQGAGYTF.

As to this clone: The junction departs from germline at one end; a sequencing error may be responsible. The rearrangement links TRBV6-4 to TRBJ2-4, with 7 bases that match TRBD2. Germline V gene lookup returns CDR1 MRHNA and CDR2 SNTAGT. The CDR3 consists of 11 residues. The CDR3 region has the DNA TGTGCCAGCAGTGGCCCTCGGGAGGAGGACTTC. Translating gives CASSGPREEDF.

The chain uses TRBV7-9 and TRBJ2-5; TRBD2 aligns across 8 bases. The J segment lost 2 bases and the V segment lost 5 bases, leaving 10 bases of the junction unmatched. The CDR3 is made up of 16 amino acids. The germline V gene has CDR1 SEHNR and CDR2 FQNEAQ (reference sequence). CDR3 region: CASSRLWAGGQETQYF. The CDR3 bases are TGTGCCAGCAGCCGGCTCTGGGCGGGAGGACAAGAGACCCAGTACTTC.

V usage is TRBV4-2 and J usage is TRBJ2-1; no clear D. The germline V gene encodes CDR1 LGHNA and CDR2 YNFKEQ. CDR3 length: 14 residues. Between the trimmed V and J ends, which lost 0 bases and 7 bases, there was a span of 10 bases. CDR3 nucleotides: TGTGCCAGCAGCCAAGAAGCGCTTGGTAATGAGCAGTTCTTC. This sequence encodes CASSQEALGNEQFF.